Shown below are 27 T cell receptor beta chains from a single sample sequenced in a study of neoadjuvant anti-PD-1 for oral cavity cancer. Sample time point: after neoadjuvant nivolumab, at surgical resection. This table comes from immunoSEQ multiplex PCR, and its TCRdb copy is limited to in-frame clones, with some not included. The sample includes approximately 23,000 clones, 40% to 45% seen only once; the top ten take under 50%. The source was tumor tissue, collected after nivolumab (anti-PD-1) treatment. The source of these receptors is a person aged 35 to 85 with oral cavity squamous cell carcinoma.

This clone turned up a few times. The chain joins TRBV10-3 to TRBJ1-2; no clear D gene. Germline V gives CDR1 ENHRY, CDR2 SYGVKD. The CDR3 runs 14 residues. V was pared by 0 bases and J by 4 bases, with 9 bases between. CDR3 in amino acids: CAISESADAYGYTF. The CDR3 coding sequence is TGTGCCATCAGTGAGTCGGCAGACGCCTATGGCTACACCTTC.

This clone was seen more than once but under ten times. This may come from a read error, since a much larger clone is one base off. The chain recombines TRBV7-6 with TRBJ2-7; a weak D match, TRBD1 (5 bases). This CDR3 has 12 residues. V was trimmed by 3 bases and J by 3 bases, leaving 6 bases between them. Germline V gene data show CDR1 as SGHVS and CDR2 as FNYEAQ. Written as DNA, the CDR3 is TGTGCCAGCAGCTTCACAGGCTACGAGCAGTACTTC. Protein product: CASSFTGYEQYF.

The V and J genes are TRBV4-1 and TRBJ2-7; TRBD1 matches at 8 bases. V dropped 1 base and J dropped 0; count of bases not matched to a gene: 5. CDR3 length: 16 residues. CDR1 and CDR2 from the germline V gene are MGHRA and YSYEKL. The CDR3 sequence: CASSQAQGQVSYEQYF. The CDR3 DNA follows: TGCGCCAGCAGCCAAGCGCAGGGACAGGTCTCCTACGAGCAGTACTTC.

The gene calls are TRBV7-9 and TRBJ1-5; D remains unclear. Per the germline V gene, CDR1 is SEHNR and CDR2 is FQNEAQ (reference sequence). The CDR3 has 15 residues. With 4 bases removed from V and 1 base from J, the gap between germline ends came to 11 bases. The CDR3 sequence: CASSSSGLSNQPQHF. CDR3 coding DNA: TGTGCCAGCAGCTCCTCGGGCCTGAGCAATCAGCCCCAGCATTTT. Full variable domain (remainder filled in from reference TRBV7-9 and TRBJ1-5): DTGVSQNPRHKITKRGQNVTFRCDPISEHNRLYWYRQTLGQGPEFLTYFQNEAQLEKSRLLSDRFSAERPKGSFSTLEIQRTEQGDSAMYLCASSSSGLSNQPQHFGDGTRLSIL.

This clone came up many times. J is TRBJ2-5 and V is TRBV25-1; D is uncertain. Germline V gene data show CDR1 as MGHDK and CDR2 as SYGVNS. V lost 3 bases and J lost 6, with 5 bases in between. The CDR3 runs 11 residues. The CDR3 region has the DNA TGTGCCAGCAGTGATCAGAAGACCCAGTACTTC. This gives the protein CASSDQKTQYF.

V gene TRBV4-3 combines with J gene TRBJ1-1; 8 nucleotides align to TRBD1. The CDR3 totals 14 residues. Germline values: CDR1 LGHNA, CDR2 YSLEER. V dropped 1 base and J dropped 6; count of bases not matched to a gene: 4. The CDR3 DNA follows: TGCGCCAGCAGCCAAGGGACAGGGATATCTGAAGCTTTCTTT. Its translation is CASSQGTGISEAFF.

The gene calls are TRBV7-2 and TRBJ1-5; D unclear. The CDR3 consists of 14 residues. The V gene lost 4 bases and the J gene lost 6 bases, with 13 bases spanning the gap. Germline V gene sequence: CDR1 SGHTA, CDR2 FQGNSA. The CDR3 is CASSSSGWGQPQHF. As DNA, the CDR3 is TGTGCCAGCAGCTCGAGTGGTTGGGGTCAGCCCCAGCATTTT.

In DNA form, the CDR3 reads TGTGCCACCAGCGACTCGAAAAGCAATCAGCCCCAGCATTTT. It translates to CATSDSKSNQPQHF. The rearrangement joins TRBV15 to TRBJ1-5, with D uncertain. V dropped 5 bases and J dropped 1 base, with 9 bases sitting between them. Looked up from germline, CDR1 is LNHNV and CDR2 is YYDKDF (reference sequence). The CDR3 is made up of 14 amino acids.

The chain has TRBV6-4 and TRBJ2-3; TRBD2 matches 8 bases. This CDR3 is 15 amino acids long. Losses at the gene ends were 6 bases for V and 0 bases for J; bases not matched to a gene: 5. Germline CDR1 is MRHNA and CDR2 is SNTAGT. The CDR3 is CASSPASGSTDTQYF. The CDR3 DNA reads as TGTGCCAGCAGCCCTGCTAGCGGGAGCACAGATACGCAGTATTTT.

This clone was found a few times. The CDR3 loop reads CASRIPSAENYGYTF. The CDR3 DNA is TGTGCCAGTAGGATTCCGTCCGCAGAGAACTATGGCTACACCTTC. The chain couples TRBV19 to TRBJ1-2; D uncertain. Trimming removed 6 bases at V and 2 bases at J, with 16 bases between. In germline, CDR1 is LNHDA, CDR2 SQIVND (reference sequence). The CDR3 has 15 residues.

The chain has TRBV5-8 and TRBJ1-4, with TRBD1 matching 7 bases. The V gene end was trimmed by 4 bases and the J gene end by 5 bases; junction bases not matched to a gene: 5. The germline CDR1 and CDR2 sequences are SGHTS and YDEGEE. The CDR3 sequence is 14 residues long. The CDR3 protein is CASSQGQRNEKLFF. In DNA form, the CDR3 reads TGTGCCAGCAGCCAGGGACAGAGGAATGAAAAACTGTTTTTT.

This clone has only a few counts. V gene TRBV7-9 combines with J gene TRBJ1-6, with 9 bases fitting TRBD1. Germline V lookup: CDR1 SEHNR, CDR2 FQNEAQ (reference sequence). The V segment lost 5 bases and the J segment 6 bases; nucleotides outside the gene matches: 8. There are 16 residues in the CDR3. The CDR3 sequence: CASSPLGGQGNSPLHF. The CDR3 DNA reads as TGTGCCAGCAGCCCTCTCGGGGGACAGGGTAATTCACCCCTCCACTTT.

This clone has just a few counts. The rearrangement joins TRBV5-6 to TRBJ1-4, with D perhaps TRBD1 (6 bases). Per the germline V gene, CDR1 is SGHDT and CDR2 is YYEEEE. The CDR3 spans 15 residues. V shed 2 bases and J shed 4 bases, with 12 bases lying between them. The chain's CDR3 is CASSFQGHFNEKLFF. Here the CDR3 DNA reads TGTGCCAGCAGCTTCCAGGGGCACTTTAATGAAAAACTGTTTTTT. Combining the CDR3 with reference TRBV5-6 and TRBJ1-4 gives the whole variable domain DAGVTQSPTHLIKTRGQQVTLRCSPKSGHDTVSWYQQALGQGPQFIFQYYEEEERQRGNFPDRFSGHQFPNYSSELNVNALLLGDSALYLCASSFQGHFNEKLFFGSGTQLSVL.

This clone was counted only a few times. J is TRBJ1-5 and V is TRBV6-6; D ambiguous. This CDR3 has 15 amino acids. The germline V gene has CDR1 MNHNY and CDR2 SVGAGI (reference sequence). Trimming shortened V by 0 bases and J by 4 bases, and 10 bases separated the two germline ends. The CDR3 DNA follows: TGTGCCAGCAGTTACTCGGTCTCCGGTAATCAGCCCCAGCATTTT. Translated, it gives CASSYSVSGNQPQHF.

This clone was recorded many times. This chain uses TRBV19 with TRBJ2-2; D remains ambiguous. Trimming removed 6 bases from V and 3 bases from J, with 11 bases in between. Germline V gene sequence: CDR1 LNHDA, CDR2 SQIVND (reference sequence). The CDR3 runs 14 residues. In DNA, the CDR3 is TGTGCCAGTAGCTTTTCAGAGGACACCGGGGAGCTGTTTTTT. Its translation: CASSFSEDTGELFF.

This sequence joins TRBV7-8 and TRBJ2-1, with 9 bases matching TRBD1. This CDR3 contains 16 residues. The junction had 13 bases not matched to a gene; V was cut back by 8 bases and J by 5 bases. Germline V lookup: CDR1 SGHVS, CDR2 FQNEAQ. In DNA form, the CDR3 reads TGTGCCAGCGGTTTTGGCCGGGACAGGGACAACAATGAGCAGTTCTTC. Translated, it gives CASGFGRDRDNNEQFF.

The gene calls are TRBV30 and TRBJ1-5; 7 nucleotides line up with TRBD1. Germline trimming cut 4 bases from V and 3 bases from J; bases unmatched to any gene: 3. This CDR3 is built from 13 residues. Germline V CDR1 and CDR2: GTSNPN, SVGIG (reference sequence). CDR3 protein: CAWTTGYNQPQHF. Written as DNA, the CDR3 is TGTGCCTGGACGACAGGGTACAATCAGCCCCAGCATTTT.

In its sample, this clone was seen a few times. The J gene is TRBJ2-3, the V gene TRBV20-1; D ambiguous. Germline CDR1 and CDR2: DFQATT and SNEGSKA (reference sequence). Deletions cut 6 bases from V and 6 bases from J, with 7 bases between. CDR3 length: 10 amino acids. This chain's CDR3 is CSAKRDTQYF. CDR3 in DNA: TGCAGTGCGAAACGGGATACGCAGTATTTT.

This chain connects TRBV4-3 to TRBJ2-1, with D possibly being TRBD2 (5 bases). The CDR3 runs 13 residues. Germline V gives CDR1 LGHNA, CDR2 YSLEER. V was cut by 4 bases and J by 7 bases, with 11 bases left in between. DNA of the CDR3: TGCGCCAGCAGCCCGGGAAGGAGTAATGAGCAGTTCTTC. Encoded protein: CASSPGRSNEQFF.

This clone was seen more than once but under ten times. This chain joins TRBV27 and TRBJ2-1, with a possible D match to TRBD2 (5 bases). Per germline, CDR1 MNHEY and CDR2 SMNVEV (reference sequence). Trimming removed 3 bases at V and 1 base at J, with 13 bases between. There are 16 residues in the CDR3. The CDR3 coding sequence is TGTGCCAGCAGTTTCCTCCGGGGTAGGTCCTACAATGAGCAGTTCTTC. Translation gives CASSFLRGRSYNEQFF.

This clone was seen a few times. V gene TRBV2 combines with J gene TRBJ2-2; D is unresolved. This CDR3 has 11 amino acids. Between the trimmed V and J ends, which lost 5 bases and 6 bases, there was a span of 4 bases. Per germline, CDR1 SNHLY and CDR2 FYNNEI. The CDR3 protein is CASSLAGELFF. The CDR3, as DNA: TGTGCCAGCAGTCTCGCCGGGGAGCTGTTTTTT.

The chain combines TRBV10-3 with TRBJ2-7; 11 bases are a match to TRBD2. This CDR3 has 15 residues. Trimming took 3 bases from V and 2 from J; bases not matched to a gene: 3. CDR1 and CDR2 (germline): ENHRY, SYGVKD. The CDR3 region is CAISDPSGGPYEQYF. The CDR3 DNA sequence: TGTGCCATCAGTGACCCTAGCGGGGGGCCCTACGAGCAGTACTTC.

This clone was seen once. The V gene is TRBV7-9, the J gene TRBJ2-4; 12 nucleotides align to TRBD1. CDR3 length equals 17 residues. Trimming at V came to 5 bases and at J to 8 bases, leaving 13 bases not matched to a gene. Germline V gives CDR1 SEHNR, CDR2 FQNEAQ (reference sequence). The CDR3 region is CASSRWDRGRGIDIQYF. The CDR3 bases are TGTGCCAGCAGCCGATGGGACAGGGGGCGCGGAATAGACATTCAGTACTTC.

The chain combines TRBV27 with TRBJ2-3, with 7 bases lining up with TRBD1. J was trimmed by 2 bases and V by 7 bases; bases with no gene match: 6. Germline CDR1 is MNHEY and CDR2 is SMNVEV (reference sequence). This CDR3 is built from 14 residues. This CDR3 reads CASNLKGATDTQYF. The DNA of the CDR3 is TGTGCCAGCAATTTGAAGGGGGCCACAGATACGCAGTATTTT.

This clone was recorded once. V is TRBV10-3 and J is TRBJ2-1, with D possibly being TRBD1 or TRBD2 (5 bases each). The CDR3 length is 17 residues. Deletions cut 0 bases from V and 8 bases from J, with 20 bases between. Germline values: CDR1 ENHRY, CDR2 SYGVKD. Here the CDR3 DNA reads TGTGCCATCAGTGAGTCCGAGGGGCGTCGAACGTCGGATGAGCAGTTCTTC. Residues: CAISESEGRRTSDEQFF.

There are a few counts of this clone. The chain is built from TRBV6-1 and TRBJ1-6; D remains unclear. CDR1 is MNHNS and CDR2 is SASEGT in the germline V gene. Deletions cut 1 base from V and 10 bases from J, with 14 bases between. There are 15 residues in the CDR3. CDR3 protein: CASSEDPRTGSPLHF. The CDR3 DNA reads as TGTGCCAGCAGTGAAGACCCACGAACGGGCTCACCCCTCCACTTT.

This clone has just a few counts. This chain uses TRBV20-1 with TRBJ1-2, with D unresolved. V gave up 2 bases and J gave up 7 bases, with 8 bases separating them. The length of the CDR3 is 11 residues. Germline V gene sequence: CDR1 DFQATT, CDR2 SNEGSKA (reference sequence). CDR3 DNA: TGCAGTGCTAGAAGGGAAGCTGGCTACACCTTC. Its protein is CSARREAGYTF.